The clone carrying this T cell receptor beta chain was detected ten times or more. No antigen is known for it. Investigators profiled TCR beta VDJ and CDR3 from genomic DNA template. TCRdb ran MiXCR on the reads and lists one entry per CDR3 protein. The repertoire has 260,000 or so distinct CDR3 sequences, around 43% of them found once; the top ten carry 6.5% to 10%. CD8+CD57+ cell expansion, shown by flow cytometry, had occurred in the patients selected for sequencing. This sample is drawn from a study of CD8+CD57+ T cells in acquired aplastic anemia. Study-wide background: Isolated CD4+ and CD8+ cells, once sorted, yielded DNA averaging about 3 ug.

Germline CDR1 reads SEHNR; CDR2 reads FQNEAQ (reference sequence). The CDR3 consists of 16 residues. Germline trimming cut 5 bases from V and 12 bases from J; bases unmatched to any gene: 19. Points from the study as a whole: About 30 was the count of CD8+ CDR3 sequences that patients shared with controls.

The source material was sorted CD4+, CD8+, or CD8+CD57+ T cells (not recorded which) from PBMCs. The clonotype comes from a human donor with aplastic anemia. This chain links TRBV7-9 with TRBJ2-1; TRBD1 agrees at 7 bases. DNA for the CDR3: TGTGCCAGCAGCGGGAATACCGGGGACAGACCAATGATGCAGTTCTTC. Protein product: CASSGNTGDRPMMQFF.